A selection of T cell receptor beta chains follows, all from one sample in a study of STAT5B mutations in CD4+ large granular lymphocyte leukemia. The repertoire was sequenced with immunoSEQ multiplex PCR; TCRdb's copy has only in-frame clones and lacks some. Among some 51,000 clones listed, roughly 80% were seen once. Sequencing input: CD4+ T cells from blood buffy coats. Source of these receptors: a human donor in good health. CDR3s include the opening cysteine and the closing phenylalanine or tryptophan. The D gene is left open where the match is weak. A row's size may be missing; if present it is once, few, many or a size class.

CDR3aa: CASSLGNSYEQYF; CDR3nt: TGTGCCAGCAGCTTGGGCAACTCCTACGAGCAGTACTTC; abundance: .; j_gene: TRBJ2-7; v_gene: TRBV5-4; d_gene: .
CDR3aa: CAWSYSTDTQYF; CDR3nt: TGTGCCTGGAGTTATAGCACAGATACGCAGTATTTT; abundance: .; j_gene: TRBJ2-3; v_gene: TRBV30; d_gene: .
CDR3aa: CASSFGQANTGELFF; CDR3nt: TGTGCCAGCAGCTTTGGACAGGCGAACACCGGGGAGCTGTTTTTT; abundance: once; j_gene: TRBJ2-2; v_gene: TRBV27; d_gene: TRBD1
CDR3aa: CASLSDSLNTEAFF; CDR3nt: TGTGCCAGCCTGAGCGACAGCCTGAACACTGAAGCTTTCTTT; abundance: .; j_gene: TRBJ1-1; v_gene: TRBV2; d_gene: .
CDR3aa: CASSPGTSGSYEQYF; CDR3nt: TGTGCCAGCAGTCCTGGGACTAGCGGCTCCTACGAGCAGTACTTC; abundance: .; j_gene: TRBJ2-7; v_gene: TRBV27; d_gene: TRBD2
CDR3aa: CSVGTVVNEKLFF; CDR3nt: TGCAGCGTCGGGACAGTCGTTAATGAAAAACTGTTTTTT; abundance: .; j_gene: TRBJ1-4; v_gene: TRBV29-1; d_gene: TRBD1
CDR3aa: CASRGSTDTQYF; CDR3nt: TGTGCCAGCAGGGGCAGCACAGATACGCAGTATTTT; abundance: .; j_gene: TRBJ2-3; v_gene: TRBV28; d_gene: .
CDR3aa: CASSFLNAASGSVADTQYF; CDR3nt: TGTGCCAGCAGCTTTCTTAACGCCGCCAGCGGGAGTGTCGCAGATACGCAGTATTTT; abundance: .; j_gene: TRBJ2-3; v_gene: TRBV11-2; d_gene: TRBD2
CDR3aa: CASSLVLGLSGYEQYF; CDR3nt: TGTGCCAGCAGCTTAGTCCTCGGTCTCAGCGGTTACGAGCAGTACTTC; abundance: once; j_gene: TRBJ2-7; v_gene: TRBV7-9; d_gene: .
CDR3aa: CASSLDFGDLNYGYTF; CDR3nt: TGTGCCAGCAGCTTAGATTTTGGGGACCTCAACTATGGCTACACCTTC; abundance: .; j_gene: TRBJ1-2; v_gene: TRBV11-3; d_gene: .
CDR3aa: CSGEGVLNTEAFF; CDR3nt: TGCAGCGGGGAAGGAGTTTTGAACACTGAAGCTTTCTTT; abundance: .; j_gene: TRBJ1-1; v_gene: TRBV29-1; d_gene: .
CDR3aa: CAWSGGSAAETQYF; CDR3nt: TGTGCCTGGAGTGGGGGATCCGCAGCTGAGACCCAGTACTTC; abundance: .; j_gene: TRBJ2-5; v_gene: TRBV30; d_gene: .
CDR3aa: CAWSVGGDYGYTF; CDR3nt: TGTGCCTGGAGTGTAGGAGGGGACTATGGCTACACCTTC; abundance: .; j_gene: TRBJ1-2; v_gene: TRBV30; d_gene: .
CDR3aa: CSVAPDRGYGYTF; CDR3nt: TGCAGCGTTGCTCCGGACAGGGGCTACGGCTACACCTTC; abundance: .; j_gene: TRBJ1-2; v_gene: TRBV29-1; d_gene: TRBD1
CDR3aa: CASSEGGGSRNTIYF; CDR3nt: TGTGCCAGCAGCGAGGGAGGGGGGTCCAGAAACACCATATATTTT; abundance: .; j_gene: TRBJ1-3; v_gene: TRBV9; d_gene: .
CDR3aa: CASSLDGYIAKNIQYF; CDR3nt: TGCGCCAGCAGCTTGGACGGGTACATAGCCAAAAACATTCAGTACTTC; abundance: .; j_gene: TRBJ2-4; v_gene: TRBV5-1; d_gene: .
CDR3aa: CASSPRATGGGGPNTGELFF; CDR3nt: TGTGCCAGCAGTCCCCGGGCCACAGGGGGCGGTGGGCCGAACACCGGGGAGCTGTTTTTT; abundance: .; j_gene: TRBJ2-2; v_gene: TRBV2; d_gene: TRBD1
CDR3aa: CSAREVYGYTF; CDR3nt: TGCAGTGCTAGAGAGGTCTATGGCTACACCTTC; abundance: .; j_gene: TRBJ1-2; v_gene: TRBV20-1; d_gene: .
CDR3aa: CASSSLTGMVSEQYF; CDR3nt: TGTGCCAGCAGCTCCTTGACAGGGATGGTCTCCGAGCAGTACTTC; abundance: once; j_gene: TRBJ2-7; v_gene: TRBV13; d_gene: TRBD1
CDR3aa: CASSPGQGAETQYF; CDR3nt: TGTGCCAGCAGCCCGGGACAGGGAGCGGAGACCCAGTACTTC; abundance: .; j_gene: TRBJ2-5; v_gene: TRBV7-7; d_gene: TRBD1
CDR3aa: CASSQGRSVSSGNTIYF; CDR3nt: TGCGCCAGCAGCCAAGGCCGATCGGTGAGCTCTGGAAACACCATATATTTT; abundance: .; j_gene: TRBJ1-3; v_gene: TRBV4-1; d_gene: .
CDR3aa: CASSLYLATGGAGELFF; CDR3nt: TGTGCCAGCAGCCTGTACCTAGCGACAGGGGGAGCCGGGGAGCTGTTTTTT; abundance: .; j_gene: TRBJ2-2; v_gene: TRBV7-2; d_gene: TRBD1
CDR3aa: CASSIRQGAREKLFF; CDR3nt: TGTGCCAGCAGCATTCGACAGGGGGCGAGGGAAAAACTGTTTTTT; abundance: .; j_gene: TRBJ1-4; v_gene: TRBV7-2; d_gene: TRBD1
CDR3aa: CASSSQREGRNEQFF; CDR3nt: TGTGCCAGCAGCTCTCAGCGGGAGGGCCGGAATGAGCAGTTCTTC; abundance: .; j_gene: TRBJ2-1; v_gene: TRBV7-2; d_gene: TRBD2
CDR3aa: CASSPRGRGEQYF; CDR3nt: TGTGCCAGCAGCCCCAGGGGTCGTGGCGAGCAGTACTTC; abundance: .; j_gene: TRBJ2-7; v_gene: TRBV11-3; d_gene: .
CDR3aa: CASSPVVTYYEQYF; CDR3nt: TGTGCCAGCTCACCGGTTGTCACCTACTACGAGCAGTACTTC; abundance: .; j_gene: TRBJ2-7; v_gene: TRBV18; d_gene: .
CDR3aa: CASSPRHGSTEAFF; CDR3nt: TGTGCCAGCTCACCAAGACACGGGAGCACTGAAGCTTTCTTT; abundance: .; j_gene: TRBJ1-1; v_gene: TRBV18; d_gene: .
CDR3aa: CASSSYRGPHEQYF; CDR3nt: TGTGCCAGCAGCTCGTACAGGGGGCCACACGAGCAGTACTTC; abundance: few; j_gene: TRBJ2-7; v_gene: TRBV11-2; d_gene: TRBD1
CDR3aa: CASSAGRGRNEQFF; CDR3nt: TGTGCCAGCAGCGCGGGACGGGGGAGGAATGAGCAGTTCTTC; abundance: .; j_gene: TRBJ2-1; v_gene: TRBV9; d_gene: .
CDR3aa: CASSFWNRGHGIYGYTF; CDR3nt: TGTGCCAGCAGCTTCTGGAACAGGGGGCACGGAATCTATGGCTACACCTTC; abundance: .; j_gene: TRBJ1-2; v_gene: TRBV7-9; d_gene: TRBD1